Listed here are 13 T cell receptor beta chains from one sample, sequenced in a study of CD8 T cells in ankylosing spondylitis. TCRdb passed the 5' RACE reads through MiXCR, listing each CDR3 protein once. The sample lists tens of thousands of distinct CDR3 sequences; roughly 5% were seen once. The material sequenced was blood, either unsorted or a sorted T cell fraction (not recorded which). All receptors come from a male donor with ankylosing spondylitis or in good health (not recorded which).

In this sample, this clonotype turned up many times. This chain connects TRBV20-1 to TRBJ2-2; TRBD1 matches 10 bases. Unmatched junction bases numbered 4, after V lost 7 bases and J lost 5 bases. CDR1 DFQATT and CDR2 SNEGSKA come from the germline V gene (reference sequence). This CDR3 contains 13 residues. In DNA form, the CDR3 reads TGCAGTGGTAGGACAGGGGGGACCGGGGAGCTGTTTTTT. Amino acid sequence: CSGRTGGTGELFF.

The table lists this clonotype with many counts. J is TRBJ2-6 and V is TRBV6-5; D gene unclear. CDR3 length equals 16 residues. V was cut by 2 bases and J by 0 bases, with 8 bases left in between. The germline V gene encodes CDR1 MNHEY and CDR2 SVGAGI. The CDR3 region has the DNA TGTGCCAGCAGTTACGGGTCAGCCTCTGGGGCCAACGTCCTGACTTTC. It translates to CASSYGSASGANVLTF.

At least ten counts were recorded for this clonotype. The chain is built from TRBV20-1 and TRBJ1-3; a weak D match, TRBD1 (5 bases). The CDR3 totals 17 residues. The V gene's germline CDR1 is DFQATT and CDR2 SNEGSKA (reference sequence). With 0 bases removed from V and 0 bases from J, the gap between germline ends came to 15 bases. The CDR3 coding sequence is TGCAGTGCTAGAGATCATGGGGGGACCCTCTCTGGAAACACCATATATTTT. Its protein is CSARDHGGTLSGNTIYF.

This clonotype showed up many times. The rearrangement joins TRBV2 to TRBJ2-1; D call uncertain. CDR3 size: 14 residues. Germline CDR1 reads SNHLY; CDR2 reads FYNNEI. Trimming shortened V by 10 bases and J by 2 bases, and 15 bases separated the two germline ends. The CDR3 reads CATLPESPYNEQFF. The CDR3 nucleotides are TGTGCCACGCTTCCGGAGAGCCCCTACAATGAGCAGTTCTTC.

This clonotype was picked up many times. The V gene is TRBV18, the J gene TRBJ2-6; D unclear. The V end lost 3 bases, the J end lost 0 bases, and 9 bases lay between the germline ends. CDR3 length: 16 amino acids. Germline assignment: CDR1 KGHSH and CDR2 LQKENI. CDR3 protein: CASSPPHNSGANVLTF. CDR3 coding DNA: TGTGCCAGCTCACCTCCCCACAACTCTGGGGCCAACGTCCTGACTTTC.

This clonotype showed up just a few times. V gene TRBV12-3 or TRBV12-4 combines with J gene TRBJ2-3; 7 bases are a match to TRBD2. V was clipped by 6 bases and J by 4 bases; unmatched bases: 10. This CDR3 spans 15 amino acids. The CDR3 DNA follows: TGTGCCAGCAGCCCGTTTACGGGGAGGGCAGATACGCAGTATTTT. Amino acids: CASSPFTGRADTQYF.

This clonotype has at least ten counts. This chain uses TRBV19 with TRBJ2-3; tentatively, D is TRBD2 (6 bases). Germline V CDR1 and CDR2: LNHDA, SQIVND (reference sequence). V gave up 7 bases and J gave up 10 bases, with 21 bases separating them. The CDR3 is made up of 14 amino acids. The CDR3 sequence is CASTPGVVGQSQYF. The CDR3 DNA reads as TGTGCCAGTACCCCGGGGGTTGTCGGTCAGTCGCAGTATTTT.

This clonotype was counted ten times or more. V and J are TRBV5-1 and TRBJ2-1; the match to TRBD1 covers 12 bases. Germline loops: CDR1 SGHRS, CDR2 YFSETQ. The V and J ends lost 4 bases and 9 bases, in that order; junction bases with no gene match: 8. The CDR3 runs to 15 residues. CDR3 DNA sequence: TGCGCCAGCAGCCTCGGGACAGGGGGCTTAGGTGAGCAGTTCTTC. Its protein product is CASSLGTGGLGEQFF.

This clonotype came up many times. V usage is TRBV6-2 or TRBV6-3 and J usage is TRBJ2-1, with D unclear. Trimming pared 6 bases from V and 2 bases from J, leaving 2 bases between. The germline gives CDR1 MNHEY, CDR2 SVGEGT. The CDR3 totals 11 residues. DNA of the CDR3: TGTGCCAGCAGCGCCTACAATGAGCAGTTCTTC. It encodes CASSAYNEQFF.

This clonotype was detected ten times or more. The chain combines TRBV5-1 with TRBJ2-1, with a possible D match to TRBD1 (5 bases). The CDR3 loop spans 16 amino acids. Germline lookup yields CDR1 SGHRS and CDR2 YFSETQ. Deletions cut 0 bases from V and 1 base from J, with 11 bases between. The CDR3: CASSLEPDRSYNEQFF. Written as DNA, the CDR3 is TGCGCCAGCAGCTTGGAACCCGACAGATCCTACAATGAGCAGTTCTTC.

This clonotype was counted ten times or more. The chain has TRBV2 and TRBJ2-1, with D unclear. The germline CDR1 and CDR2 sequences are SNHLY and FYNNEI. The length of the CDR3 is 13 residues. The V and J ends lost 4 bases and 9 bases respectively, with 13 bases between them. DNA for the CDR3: TGTGCCAGCAGTGCGGGCCTCACGAGTGAGCAGTTCTTC. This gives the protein CASSAGLTSEQFF.

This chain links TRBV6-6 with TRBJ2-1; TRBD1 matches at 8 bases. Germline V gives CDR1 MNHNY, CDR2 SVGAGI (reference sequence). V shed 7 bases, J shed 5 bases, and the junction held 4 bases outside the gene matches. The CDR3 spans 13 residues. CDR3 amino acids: CASIDRGNNEQFF. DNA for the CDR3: TGTGCCAGCATCGACAGGGGAAACAATGAGCAGTTCTTC.

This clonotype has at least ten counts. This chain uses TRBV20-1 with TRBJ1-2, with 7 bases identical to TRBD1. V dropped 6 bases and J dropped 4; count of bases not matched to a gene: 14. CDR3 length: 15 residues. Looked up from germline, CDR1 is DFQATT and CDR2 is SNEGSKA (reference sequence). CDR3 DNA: TGCAGTGCCCTATTCAGGGGGGCGGGCGTCTATGGCTACACCTTC. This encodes CSALFRGAGVYGYTF.